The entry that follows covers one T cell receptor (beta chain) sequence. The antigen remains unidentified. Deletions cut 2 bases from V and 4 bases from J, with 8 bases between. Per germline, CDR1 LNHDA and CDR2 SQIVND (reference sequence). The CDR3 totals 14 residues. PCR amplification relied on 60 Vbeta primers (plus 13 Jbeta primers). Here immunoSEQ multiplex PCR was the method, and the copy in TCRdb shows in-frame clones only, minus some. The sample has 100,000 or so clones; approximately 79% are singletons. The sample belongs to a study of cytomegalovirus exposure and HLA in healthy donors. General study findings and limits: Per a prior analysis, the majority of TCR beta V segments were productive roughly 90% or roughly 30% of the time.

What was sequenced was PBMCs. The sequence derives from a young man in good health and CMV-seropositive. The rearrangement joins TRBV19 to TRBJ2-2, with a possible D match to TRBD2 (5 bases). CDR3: CASSIRGFTGELFF. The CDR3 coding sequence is TGTGCCAGTAGTATAAGAGGGTTCACCGGGGAGCTGTTTTTT.